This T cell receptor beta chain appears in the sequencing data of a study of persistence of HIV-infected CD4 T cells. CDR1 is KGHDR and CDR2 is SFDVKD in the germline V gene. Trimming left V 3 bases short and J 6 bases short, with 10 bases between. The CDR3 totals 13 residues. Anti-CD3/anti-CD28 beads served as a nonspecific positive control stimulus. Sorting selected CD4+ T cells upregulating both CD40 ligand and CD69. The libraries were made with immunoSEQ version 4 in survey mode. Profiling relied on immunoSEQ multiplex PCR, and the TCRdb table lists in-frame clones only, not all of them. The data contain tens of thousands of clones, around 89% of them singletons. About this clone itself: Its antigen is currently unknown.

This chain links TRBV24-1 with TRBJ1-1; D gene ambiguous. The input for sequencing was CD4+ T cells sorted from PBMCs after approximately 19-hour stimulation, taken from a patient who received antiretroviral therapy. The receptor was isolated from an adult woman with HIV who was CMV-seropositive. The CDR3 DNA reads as TGTGCCACCAGTGATGGGGTCGGGGCTGAAGCTTTCTTT. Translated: CATSDGVGAEAFF.